This is a list of T cell receptor beta chains from one sample in a study of blood T cells in healthy people across ages. TCRdb reanalysed the 5' RACE reads using MiXCR and keeps one entry per CDR3 protein. The sample has 550,000 to 800,000 distinct CDR3 sequences, roughly 32% seen once. Material for sequencing was blood. These receptors were taken from a woman aged 80 or over in good health. CDR3s include the opening cysteine and the closing phenylalanine or tryptophan. D genes are given only for firm matches. A row's size may be missing; if present it is once, few, many or a size class.

v_gene	j_gene	abundance	d_gene	CDR3nt	CDR3aa
TRBV7-2	TRBJ2-5	.	TRBD1	TGTGCCAGCACCATGGCTCAGGGGGCGAGGGAGCAGTATTTC	CASTMAQGAREQYF
TRBV11-1	TRBJ2-1	many	.	TGTGCCAGCAGCCTATTGCGGGGGCCCAACAATGAGCAGTTCTTC	CASSLLRGPNNEQFF
TRBV2	TRBJ1-4	few	.	TGTGCCAGCAACCCTTTAGGGGAGGGAAATGAAAAACTGTTTTTT	CASNPLGEGNEKLFF
TRBV11-2	TRBJ1-1	few	.	TGTGCCAGCAGCCCTTCCTGGGGGGCTGAAGCTTTCTTT	CASSPSWGAEAFF
TRBV15	TRBJ2-5	many	TRBD2	TGTGCCACCAGCAGAGATGGCCTAGCGGAAGAGACCCAGTACTTC	CATSRDGLAEETQYF
TRBV19	TRBJ1-5	few	.	TGTGCCAGTGGGGAAAGGAAGGAACAGCCCCAGCATTTT	CASGERKEQPQHF
TRBV9	TRBJ2-1	many	.	TGTGCCAGCAGCGTAACGGGGTCAGGGGGGGGCCTGAGCTCCTACAATGAGCAGTTCTTC	CASSVTGSGGGLSSYNEQFF
TRBV2	TRBJ1-4	many	.	TGTGCCAGCAGAACGGGGAGAAATGAAAAACTGTTTTTT	CASRTGRNEKLFF
TRBV9	TRBJ2-7	many	TRBD2	TGTGCCAGCAGCGTAGGGGGACTAGCGGGGACCTACGAGCAGTACTTC	CASSVGGLAGTYEQYF
TRBV19	TRBJ2-1	.	.	TGTGCCAGTAGTATAGTTGGGACCAGGGAAAAGCAGTTCTTC	CASSIVGTREKQFF
TRBV14	TRBJ2-3	many	TRBD2	TGTGCCAGCAGCCGCGGGGGGCCCGGTACGCAGTATTTT	CASSRGGPGTQYF
TRBV10-3	TRBJ2-2	many	.	TGTGCCATCCGGCAGAACACCGGGGAGCTGTTTTTT	CAIRQNTGELFF